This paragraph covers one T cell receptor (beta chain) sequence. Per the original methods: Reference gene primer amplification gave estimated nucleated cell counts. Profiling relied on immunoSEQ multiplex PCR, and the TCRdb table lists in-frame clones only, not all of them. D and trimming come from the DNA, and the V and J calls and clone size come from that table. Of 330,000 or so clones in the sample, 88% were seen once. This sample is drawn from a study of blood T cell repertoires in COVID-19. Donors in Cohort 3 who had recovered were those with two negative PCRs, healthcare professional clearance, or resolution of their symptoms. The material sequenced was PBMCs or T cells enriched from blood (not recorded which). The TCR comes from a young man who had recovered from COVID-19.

As DNA, the CDR3 is TGTGCCAGCAGCCCGGGGACTAGCCGACAAATGGCCCAGTACTTC. Its translation is CASSPGTSRQMAQYF. The chain is built from TRBV7-3 and TRBJ2-5; TRBD2 matches at 9 bases. The CDR3 length is 15 residues. The J segment lost 9 bases and the V segment lost 5 bases, leaving 13 bases of the junction unmatched. Germline V CDR1 and CDR2: SGHTA, FQGTGA. The entire variable domain, with the rest obtained from reference TRBV7-3 and TRBJ2-5, is as follows: GAGVSQTPSNKVTEKGKYVELRCDPISGHTALYWYRQSLGQGPEFLIYFQGTGAADDSGLPNDRFFAVRPEGSVSTLKIQRTERGDSAVYLCASSPGTSRQMAQYFGPGTRLLVL.